The present T cell receptor beta chain was sequenced within a study of blood T cell repertoires in COVID-19. At the level of the study: Samples taken during acute and convalescent COVID-19 were collected in the United States, Italy and Spain. The analysed material was cDNA or gDNA that came from T cells, B-cell-depleted T cells, or PBMCs.

Germline lookup yields CDR1 LGHDT and CDR2 YNNKEL (reference sequence). This CDR3 comprises 14 residues. V lost 1 base, J lost 8 bases, and 12 bases lay in between. Original processing methods: From reference gene primer amplification, estimates of nucleated cell counts were derived. Repertoires were generated with immunoSEQ multiplex PCR, while TCRdb's copy carries only in-frame clones and drops some. The D gene and trimming were derived from the DNA, and the V and J assignments and clone size from that table. Among roughly 240,000 clones listed, approximately 86% were seen once. The origin of this receptor is a woman aged 60-75 years who had recovered from COVID-19. V and J are TRBV3-1 (or the pseudogene TRBV3-2) and TRBJ1-3, with D hard to call. The sample consisted of peripheral blood. This CDR3 reads CASSQGTPGDTIYF. The CDR3 nucleotides are TGTGCCAGCAGCCAAGGGACTCCGGGCGACACCATATATTTT.